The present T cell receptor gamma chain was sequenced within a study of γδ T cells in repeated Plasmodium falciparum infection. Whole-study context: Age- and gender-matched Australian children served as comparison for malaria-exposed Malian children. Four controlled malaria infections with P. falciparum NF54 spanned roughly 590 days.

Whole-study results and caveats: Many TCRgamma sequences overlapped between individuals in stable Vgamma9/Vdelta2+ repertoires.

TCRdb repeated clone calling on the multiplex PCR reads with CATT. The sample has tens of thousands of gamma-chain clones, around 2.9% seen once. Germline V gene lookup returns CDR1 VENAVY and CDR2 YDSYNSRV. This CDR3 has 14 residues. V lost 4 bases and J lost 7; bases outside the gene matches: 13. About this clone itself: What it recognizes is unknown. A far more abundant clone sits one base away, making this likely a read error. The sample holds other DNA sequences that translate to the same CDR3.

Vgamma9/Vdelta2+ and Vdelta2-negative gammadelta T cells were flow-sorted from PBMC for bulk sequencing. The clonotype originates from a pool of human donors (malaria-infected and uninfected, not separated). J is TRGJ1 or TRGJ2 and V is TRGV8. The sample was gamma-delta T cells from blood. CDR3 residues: CATWDRKNEYKKLF. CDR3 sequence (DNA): TGTGCCACCTGGGACCGGAAAAACGAGTATAAGAAACTCTTT.